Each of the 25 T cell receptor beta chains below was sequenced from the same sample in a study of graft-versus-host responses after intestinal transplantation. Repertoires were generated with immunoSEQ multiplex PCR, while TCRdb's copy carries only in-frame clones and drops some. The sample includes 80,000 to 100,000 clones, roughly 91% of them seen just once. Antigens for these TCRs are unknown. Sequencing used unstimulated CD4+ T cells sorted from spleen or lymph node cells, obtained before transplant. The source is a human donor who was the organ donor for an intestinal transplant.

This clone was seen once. Here the CDR3 reads CASSLVSGVNYGYTF. DNA for the CDR3: TGTGCCAGCAGCTTAGTGTCAGGGGTTAACTATGGCTACACCTTC. The J gene is TRBJ1-2, the V gene TRBV7-9; a weak D match, TRBD1 (6 bases). This CDR3 has 15 amino acids. Germline V gives CDR1 SEHNR, CDR2 FQNEAQ (reference sequence). Trimming cost V 1 base and J 1 base, with 10 bases left between them.

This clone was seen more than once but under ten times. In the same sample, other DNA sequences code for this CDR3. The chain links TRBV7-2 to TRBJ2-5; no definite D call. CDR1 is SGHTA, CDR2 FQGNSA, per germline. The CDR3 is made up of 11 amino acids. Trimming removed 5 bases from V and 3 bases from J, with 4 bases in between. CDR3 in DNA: TGTGCCAGCAGCCCCAAAGAGACCCAGTACTTC. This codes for CASSPKETQYF.

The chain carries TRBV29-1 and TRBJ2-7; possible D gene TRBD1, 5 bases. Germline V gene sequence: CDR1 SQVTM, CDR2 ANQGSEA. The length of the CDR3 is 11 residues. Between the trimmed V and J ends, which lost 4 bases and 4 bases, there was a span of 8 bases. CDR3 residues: CSVGQTYEQYF. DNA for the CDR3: TGCAGCGTTGGACAGACTTACGAGCAGTACTTC.

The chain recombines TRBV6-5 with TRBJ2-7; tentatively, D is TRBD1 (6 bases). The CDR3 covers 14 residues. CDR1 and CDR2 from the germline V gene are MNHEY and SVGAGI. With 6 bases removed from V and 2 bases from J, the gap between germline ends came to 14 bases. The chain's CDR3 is CASSPDRTAYEQYF. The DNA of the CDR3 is TGTGCCAGCAGCCCTGACAGGACGGCCTACGAGCAGTACTTC.

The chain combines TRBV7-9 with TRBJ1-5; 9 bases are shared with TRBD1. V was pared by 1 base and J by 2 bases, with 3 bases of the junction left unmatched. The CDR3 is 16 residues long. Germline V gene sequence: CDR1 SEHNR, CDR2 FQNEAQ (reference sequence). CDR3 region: CASSLDRGLGNQPQHF. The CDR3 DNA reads TGTGCCAGCAGCTTAGACAGGGGGCTCGGCAATCAGCCCCAGCATTTT.

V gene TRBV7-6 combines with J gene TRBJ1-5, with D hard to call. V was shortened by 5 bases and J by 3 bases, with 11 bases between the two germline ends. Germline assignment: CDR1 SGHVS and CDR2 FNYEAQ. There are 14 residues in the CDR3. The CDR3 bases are TGTGCCAGCAGCCCCAACCTACTCAATCAGCCCCAGCATTTT. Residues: CASSPNLLNQPQHF.

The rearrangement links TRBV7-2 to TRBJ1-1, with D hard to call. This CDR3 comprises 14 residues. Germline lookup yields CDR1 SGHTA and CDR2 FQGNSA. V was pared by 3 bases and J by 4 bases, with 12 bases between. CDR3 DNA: TGTGCCAGCAGCTTCCTAAGGAGAGGCACTGAAGCTTTCTTT. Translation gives CASSFLRRGTEAFF.

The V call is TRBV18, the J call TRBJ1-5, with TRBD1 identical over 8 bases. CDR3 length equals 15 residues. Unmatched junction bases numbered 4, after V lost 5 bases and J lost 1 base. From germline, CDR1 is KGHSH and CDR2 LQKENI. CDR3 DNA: TGTGCCAGCTCAAAAGACAGGGGAAGCAATCAGCCCCAGCATTTT. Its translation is CASSKDRGSNQPQHF.

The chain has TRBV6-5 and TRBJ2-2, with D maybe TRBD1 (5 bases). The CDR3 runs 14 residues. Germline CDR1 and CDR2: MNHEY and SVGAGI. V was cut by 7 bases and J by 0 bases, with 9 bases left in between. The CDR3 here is CASMAGSNTGELFF. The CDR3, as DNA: TGTGCCAGCATGGCAGGGTCGAACACCGGGGAGCTGTTTTTT.

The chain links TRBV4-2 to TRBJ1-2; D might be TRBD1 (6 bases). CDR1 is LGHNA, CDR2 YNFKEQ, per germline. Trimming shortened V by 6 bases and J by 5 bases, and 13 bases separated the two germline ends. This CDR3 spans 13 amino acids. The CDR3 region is CASSGTPGYGYTF. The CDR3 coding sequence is TGTGCCAGCAGTGGGACACCCGGGTATGGCTACACCTTC.

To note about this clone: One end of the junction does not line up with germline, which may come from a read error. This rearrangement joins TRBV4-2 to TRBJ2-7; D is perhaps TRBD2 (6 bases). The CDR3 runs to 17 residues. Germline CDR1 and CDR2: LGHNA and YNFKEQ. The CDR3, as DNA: TGTGTCAGCAGCCAAGATGCGGGGTTACTTGGCTCCTACGAGCAGTACTTC. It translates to CVSSQDAGLLGSYEQYF.

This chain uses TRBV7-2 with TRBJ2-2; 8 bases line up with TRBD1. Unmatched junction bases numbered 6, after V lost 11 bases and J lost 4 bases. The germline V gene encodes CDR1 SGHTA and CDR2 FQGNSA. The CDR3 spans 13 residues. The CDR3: CALRQGATGELFF. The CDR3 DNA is TGTGCCTTGCGCCAGGGGGCCACCGGGGAGCTGTTTTTT.

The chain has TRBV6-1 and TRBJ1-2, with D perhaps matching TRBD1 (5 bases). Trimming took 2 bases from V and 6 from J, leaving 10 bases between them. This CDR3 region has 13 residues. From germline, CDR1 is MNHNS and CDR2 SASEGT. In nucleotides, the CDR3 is TGTGCCAGCAGTGAACCCCCACAGGATGGCTACACCTTC. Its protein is CASSEPPQDGYTF.

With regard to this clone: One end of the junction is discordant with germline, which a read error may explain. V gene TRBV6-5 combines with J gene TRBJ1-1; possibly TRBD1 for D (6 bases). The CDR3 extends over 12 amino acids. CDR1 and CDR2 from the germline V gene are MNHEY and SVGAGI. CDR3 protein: CASSYSGGSALF. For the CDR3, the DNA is TGTGCCAGCAGTTACTCTGGGGGCTCGGCTCTCTTT.

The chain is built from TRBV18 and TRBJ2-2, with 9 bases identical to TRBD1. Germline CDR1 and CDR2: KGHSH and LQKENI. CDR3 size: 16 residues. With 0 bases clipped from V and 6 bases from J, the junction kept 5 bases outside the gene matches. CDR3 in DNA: TGTGCCAGCTCACCACCAGGGACAGGGAAAGCCGGGGAGCTGTTTTTT. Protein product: CASSPPGTGKAGELFF. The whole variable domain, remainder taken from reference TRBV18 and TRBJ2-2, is NAGVMQNPRHLVRRRGQEARLRCSPMKGHSHVYWYRQLPEEGLKFMVYLQKENIIDESGMPKERFSAEFPKEGPSILRIQQVVRGDSAAYFCASSPPGTGKAGELFFGEGSRLTVL.

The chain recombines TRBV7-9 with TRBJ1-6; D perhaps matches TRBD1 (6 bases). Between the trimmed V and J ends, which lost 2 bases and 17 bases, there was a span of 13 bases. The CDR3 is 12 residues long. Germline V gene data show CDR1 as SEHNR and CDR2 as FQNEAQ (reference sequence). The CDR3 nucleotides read TGTGCCAGCAGCTTAACGGACAGCGTCTTCCACTTT. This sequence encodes CASSLTDSVFHF.

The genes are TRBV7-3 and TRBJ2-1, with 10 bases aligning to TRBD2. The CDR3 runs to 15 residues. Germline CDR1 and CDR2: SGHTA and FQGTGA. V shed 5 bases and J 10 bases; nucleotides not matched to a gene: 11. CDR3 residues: CASSVSGGATREQFF. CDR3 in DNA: TGTGCCAGCAGCGTCAGCGGGGGGGCCACGAGGGAGCAGTTCTTC.

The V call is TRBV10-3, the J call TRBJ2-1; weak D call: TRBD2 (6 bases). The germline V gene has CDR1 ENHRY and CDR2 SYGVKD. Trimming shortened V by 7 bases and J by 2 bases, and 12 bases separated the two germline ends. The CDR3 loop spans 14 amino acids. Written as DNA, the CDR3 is TGTGCCATCAATGGCGGGGCCCCCTACAATGAGCAGTTCTTC. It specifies CAINGGAPYNEQFF.

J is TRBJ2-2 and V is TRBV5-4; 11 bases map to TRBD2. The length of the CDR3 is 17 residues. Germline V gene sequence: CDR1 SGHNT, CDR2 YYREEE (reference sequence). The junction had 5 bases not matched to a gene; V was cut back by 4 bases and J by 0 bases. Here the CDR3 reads CASSDPSGGPNTGELFF. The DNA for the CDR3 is TGTGCCAGCAGCGACCCTAGCGGGGGGCCGAACACCGGGGAGCTGTTTTTT.

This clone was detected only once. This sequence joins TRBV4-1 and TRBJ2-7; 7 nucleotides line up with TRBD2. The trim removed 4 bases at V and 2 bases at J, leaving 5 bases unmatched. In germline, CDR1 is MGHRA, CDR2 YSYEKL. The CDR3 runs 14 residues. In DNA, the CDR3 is TGCGCCAGCAGCCCAACGGGGGGTCCCTACGAGCAGTACTTC. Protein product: CASSPTGGPYEQYF.

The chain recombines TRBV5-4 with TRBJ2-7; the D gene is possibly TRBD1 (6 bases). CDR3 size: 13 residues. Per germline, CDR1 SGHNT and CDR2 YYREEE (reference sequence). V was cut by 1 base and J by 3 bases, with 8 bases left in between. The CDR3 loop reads CASSLKTGYEQYF. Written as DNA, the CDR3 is TGTGCCAGCAGCTTGAAGACAGGCTACGAGCAGTACTTC.

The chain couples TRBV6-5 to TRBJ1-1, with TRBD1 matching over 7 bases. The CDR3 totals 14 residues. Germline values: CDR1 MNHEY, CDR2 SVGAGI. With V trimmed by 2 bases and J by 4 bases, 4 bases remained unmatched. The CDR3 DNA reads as TGTGCCAGCAGTTACCAGGGGGTGGGCACTGAAGCTTTCTTT. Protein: CASSYQGVGTEAFF.

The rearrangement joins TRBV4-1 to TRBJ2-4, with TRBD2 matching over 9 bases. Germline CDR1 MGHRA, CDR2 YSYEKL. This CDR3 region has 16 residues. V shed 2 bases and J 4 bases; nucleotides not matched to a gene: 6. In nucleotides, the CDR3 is TGCGCCAGCAGCCAACCCCTAGCGGGGAATAAAAACATTCAGTACTTC. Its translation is CASSQPLAGNKNIQYF.

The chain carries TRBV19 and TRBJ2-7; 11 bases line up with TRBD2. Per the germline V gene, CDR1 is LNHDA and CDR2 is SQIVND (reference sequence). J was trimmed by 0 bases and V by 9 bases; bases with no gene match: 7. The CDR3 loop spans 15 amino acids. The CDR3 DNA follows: TGTGCCAGCTCCGGACTAGCGGGTAGCTCCTACGAGCAGTACTTC. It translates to CASSGLAGSSYEQYF.

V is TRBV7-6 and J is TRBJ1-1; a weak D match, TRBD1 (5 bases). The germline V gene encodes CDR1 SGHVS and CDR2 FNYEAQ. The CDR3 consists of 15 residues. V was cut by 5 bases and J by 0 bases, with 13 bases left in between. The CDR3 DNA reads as TGTGCCAGCAGCCGACAGCGATCAATGAACACTGAAGCTTTCTTT. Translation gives CASSRQRSMNTEAFF. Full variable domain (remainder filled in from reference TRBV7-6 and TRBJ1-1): GAGVSQSPRYKVTKRGQDVALRCDPISGHVSLYWYRQALGQGPEFLTYFNYEAQQDKSGLPNDRFSAERPEGSISTLTIQRTEQRDSAMYRCASSRQRSMNTEAFFGQGTRLTVV.